This TCR beta chain was sequenced for a study of T cell changes during pregnancy in multiple sclerosis. Sequenced by immunoSEQ multiplex PCR; TCRdb stores in-frame clones only, minus some. Here the sample spans some 99,000 clones, roughly 92% being singletons. Germline V gene sequence: CDR1 SNHLY, CDR2 FYNNEI. This CDR3 is 14 amino acids long. With 6 bases removed from V and 5 bases from J, the gap between germline ends came to 14 bases. V and J are TRBV2 and TRBJ1-5, with D perhaps TRBD1 (5 bases). This clonotype originated in a female donor with multiple sclerosis, enrolled in a pregnancy study. The sample in question was peripheral blood, obtained after pregnancy. CDR3 nucleotide sequence: TGTGCCAGCAGGCTGGACACCGTGGATCAGCCCCAGCATTTT. This gives the protein CASRLDTVDQPQHF. Variable domain in full (rest from reference TRBV2 and TRBJ1-5): EPEVTQTPSHQVTQMGQEVILRCVPISNHLYFYWYRQILGQKVEFLVSFYNNEISEKSEIFDDQFSVERPDGSNFTLKIRSTKLEDSAMYFCASRLDTVDQPQHFGDGTRLSIL.